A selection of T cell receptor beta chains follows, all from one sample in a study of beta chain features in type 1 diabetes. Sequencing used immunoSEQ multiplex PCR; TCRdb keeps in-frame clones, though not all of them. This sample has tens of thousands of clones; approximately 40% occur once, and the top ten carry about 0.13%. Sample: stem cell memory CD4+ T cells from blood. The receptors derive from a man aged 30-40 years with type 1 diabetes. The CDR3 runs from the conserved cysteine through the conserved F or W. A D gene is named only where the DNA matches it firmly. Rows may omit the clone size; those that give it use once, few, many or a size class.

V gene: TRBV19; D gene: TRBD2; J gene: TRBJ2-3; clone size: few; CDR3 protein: CASSPLSGIRATDTQYF; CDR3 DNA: TGTGCCAGTAGCCCCCTTAGCGGGATACGTGCCACAGATACGCAGTATTTT
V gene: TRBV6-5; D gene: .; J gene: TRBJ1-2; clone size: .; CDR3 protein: CASSSQNNYGYTF; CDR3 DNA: TGTGCCAGCAGTTCGCAGAATAACTATGGCTACACCTTC
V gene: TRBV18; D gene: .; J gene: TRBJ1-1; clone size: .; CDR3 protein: CASSPTVSTEAFF; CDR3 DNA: TGTGCCAGCTCACCAACGGTGAGCACTGAAGCTTTCTTT
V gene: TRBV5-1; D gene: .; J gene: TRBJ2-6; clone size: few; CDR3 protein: CASSRQFSGANVLTF; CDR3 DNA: TGCGCCAGCAGTAGACAGTTCTCTGGGGCCAACGTCCTGACTTTC
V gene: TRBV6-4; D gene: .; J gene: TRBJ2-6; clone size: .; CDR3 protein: CASSPGSSGANVLTF; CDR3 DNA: TGTGCCAGCAGTCCGGGGAGCTCTGGGGCCAACGTCCTGACTTTC
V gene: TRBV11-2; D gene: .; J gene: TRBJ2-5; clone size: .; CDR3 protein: CASRRQGGETQYF; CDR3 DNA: TGTGCCAGCAGGAGACAGGGAGGAGAGACCCAGTACTTC
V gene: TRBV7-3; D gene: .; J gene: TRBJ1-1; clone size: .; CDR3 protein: CASSLTLNTEAFF; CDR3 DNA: TGTGCCAGCAGCTTAACCTTGAACACTGAAGCTTTCTTT
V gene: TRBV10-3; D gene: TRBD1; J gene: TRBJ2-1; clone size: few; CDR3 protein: CAISVSGGDEQFF; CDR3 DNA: TGTGCCATCAGTGTCTCAGGGGGCGATGAGCAGTTCTTC
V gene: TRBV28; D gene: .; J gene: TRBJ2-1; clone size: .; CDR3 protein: CASSFRGLDEQFF; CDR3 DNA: TGTGCCAGCAGTTTCAGAGGGTTAGATGAGCAGTTCTTC
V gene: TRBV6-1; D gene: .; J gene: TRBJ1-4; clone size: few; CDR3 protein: CASGRANEKLFF; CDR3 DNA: TGTGCCAGCGGGAGGGCTAATGAAAAACTGTTTTTT
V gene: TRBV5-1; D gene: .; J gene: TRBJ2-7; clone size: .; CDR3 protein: CASSLGGSWSYEQYF; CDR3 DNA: TGCGCCAGCAGCTTGGGTGGCAGTTGGTCCTACGAGCAGTACTTC
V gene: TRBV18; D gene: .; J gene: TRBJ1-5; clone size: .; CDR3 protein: CASSQEGSSNQPQHF; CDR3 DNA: TGTGCCAGCTCACAGGAGGGGAGCAGCAATCAGCCCCAGCATTTT
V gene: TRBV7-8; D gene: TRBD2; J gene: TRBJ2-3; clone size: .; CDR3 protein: CASSWRLAGNTDTQYF; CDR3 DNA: TGTGCCAGCAGCTGGAGACTAGCGGGGAACACAGATACGCAGTATTTT
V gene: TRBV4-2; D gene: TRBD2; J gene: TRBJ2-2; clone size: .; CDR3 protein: CASSPGLAFAGELFF; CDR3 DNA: TGTGCCAGCAGCCCGGGACTAGCGTTCGCCGGGGAGCTGTTTTTT
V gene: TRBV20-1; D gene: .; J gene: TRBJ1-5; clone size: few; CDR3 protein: CSAGSGQPQHF; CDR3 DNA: TGCAGTGCTGGCAGCGGTCAGCCCCAGCATTTT
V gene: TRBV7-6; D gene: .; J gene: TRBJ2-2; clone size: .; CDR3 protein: CAGRSTGELFF; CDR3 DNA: TGTGCCGGGCGATCCACCGGGGAGCTGTTTTTT
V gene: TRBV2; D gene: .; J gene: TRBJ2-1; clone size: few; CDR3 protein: CASSEPTGYSPHEQFF; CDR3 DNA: TGTGCCAGCAGTGAGCCCACAGGGTATTCGCCCCATGAGCAGTTCTTC
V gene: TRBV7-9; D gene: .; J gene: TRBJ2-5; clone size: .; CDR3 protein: CASSLSRSQETQYF; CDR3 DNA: TGTGCCAGCAGCTTAAGCCGTAGCCAAGAGACCCAGTACTTC
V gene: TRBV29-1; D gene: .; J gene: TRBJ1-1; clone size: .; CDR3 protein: CSVEAIRGGEAFF; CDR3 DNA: TGCAGCGTTGAAGCCATAAGGGGAGGTGAAGCTTTCTTT
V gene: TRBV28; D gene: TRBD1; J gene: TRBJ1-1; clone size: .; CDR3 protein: CASSPRPLSGTGSTEAFF; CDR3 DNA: TGTGCCAGCAGCCCCCGACCCCTTTCCGGGACAGGGAGCACTGAAGCTTTCTTT
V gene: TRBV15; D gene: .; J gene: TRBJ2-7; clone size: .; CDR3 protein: CATSRDLEGPPYF; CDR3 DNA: TGTGCCACCAGCAGAGATCTCGAGGGCCCCCCGTACTTC
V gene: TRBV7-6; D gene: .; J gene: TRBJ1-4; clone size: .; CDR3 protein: CASSRARDDEKLFF; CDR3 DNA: TGTGCCAGCAGCCGTGCGCGGGACGATGAAAAACTGTTTTTT
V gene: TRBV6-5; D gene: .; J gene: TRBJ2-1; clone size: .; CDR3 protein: CASSYSNGVTSLLF; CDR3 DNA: TGTGCCAGCAGTTACTCTAATGGTGTTACTAGTTTGCTCTTC
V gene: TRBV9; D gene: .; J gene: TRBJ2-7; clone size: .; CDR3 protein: CASSPKGARDYEQYF; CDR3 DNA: TGTGCCAGCAGCCCCAAAGGTGCACGGGACTACGAGCAGTACTTC
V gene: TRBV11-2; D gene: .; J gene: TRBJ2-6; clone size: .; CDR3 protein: CASRRAFSGANVLTF; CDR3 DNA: TGTGCCAGCAGGCGAGCGTTTTCTGGGGCCAACGTCCTGACTTTC
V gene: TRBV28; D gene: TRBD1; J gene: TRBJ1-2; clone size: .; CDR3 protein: CASSPGGANNYGYTF; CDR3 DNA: TGTGCCAGCAGTCCAGGGGGCGCGAATAACTATGGCTACACCTTC
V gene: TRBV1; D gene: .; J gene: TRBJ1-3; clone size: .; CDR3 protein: CTSSQDQARGDETGNTIYF; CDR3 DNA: TGCACCAGCAGCCAAGATCAAGCCAGGGGGGACGAAACTGGAAACACCATATATTTT
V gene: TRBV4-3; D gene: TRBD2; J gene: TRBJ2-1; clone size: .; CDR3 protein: CASSQDGGGRGEQFF; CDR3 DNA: TGCGCCAGCAGCCAAGACGGCGGGGGACGGGGAGAGCAGTTCTTC
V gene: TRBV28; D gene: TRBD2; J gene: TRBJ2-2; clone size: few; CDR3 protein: CASSLAGEGTGELFF; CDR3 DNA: TGTGCCAGCAGTTTGGCGGGGGAGGGAACCGGGGAGCTGTTTTTT
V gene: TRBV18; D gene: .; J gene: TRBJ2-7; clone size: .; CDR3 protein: CASSPLQGEYYEQYF; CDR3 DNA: TGTGCCAGCTCACCACTGCAGGGTGAATACTACGAGCAGTACTTC
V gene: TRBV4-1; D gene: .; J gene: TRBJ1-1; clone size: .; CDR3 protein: CASSQDRLNPMNTEAFF; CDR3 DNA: TGCGCCAGCAGCCAAGATAGATTAAACCCCATGAACACTGAAGCTTTCTTT
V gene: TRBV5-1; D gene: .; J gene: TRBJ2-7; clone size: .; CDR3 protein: CASTTGTSSYEQYF; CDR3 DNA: TGCGCCAGCACGACGGGAACCTCCTCCTACGAGCAGTACTTC
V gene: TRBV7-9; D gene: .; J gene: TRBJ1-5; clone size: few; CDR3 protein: CASSEAAGEQPQHF; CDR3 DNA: TGTGCCAGCAGCGAGGCGGCAGGGGAACAGCCCCAGCATTTT
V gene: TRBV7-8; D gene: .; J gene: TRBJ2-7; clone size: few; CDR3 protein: CASSPRRSGRISYEQYF; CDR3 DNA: TGTGCCAGCAGCCCACGTCGATCCGGGAGAATATCCTACGAGCAGTACTTC
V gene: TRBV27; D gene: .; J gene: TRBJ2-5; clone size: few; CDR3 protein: CASRPGLQETQYF; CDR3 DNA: TGTGCCAGCAGACCGGGACTTCAAGAGACCCAGTACTTC
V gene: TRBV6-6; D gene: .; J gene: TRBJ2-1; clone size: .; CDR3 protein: CASSPHAEFLNEQFF; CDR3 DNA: TGTGCCAGCAGCCCTCACGCGGAGTTTTTAAATGAGCAGTTCTTC
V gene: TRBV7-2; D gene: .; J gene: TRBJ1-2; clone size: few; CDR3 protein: CASSLWRGPGYTF; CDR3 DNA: TGTGCCAGCAGCTTATGGCGGGGGCCCGGCTACACCTTC
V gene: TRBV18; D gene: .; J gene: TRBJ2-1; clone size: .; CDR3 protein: CASSPQRRAYNEQFF; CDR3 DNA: TGTGCCAGCTCACCACAGAGGAGGGCGTACAATGAGCAGTTCTTC
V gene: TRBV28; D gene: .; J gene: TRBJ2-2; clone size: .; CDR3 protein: CASSLLLGPGELFF; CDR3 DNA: TGTGCCAGCAGTTTACTTTTGGGGCCCGGGGAGCTGTTTTTT
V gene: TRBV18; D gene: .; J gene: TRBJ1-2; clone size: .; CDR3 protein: CASSRKTAGGNYGYTF; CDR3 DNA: TGTGCCAGCTCACGAAAGACAGCCGGGGGAAACTATGGCTACACCTTC
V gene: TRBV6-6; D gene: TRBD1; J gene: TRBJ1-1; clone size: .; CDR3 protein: CASSLDRAGTEAFF; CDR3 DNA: TGTGCCAGCAGTTTAGACAGGGCGGGCACTGAAGCTTTCTTT
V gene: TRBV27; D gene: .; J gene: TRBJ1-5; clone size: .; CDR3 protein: CASSYSKGNQPQHF; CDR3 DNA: TGTGCCAGCAGTTATTCTAAGGGGAATCAGCCCCAGCATTTT
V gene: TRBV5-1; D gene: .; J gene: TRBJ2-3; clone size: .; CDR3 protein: CASMEGTTDTQYF; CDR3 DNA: TGCGCCAGCATGGAGGGGACCACAGATACGCAGTATTTT
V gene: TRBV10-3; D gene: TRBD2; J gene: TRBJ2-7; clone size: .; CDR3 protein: CAISVGTSGSVYEQYF; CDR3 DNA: TGTGCCATCAGTGTAGGTACTAGCGGGAGTGTTTACGAGCAGTACTTC
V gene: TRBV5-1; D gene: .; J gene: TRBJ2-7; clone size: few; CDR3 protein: CASRLGQFSYEQYF; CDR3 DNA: TGCGCCAGCAGGCTCGGACAGTTCTCCTACGAGCAGTACTTC
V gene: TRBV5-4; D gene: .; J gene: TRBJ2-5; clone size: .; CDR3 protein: CASSLGQRDIGETQYF; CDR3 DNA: TGTGCCAGCAGCTTGGGACAACGAGACATTGGTGAGACCCAGTACTTC
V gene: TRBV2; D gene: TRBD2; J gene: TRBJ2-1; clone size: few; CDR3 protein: CASKHGLAASYNEQFF; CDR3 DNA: TGTGCCAGCAAGCATGGACTAGCGGCCTCCTACAATGAGCAGTTCTTC
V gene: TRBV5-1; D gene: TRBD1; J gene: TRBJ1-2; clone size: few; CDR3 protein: CASSESPTGGSSGYTF; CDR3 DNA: TGCGCCAGCAGCGAATCCCCCACAGGGGGCTCAAGTGGCTACACCTTC